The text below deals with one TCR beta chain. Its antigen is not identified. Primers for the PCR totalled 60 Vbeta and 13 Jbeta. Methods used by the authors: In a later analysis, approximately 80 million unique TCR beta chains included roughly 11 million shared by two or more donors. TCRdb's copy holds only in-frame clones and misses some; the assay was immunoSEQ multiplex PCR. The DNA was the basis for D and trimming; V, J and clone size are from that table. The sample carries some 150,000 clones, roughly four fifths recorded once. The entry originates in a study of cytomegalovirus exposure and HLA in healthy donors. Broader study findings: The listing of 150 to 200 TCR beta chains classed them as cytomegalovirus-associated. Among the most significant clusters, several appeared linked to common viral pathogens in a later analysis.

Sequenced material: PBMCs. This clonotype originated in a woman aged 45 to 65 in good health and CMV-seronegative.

The CDR3 sequence is CASSRGTGENTEAFF. The CDR3 DNA sequence: TGTGCCAGCAGCCGAGGGACAGGAGAGAACACTGAAGCTTTCTTT. The chain couples TRBV13 to TRBJ1-1; 8 bases match TRBD1. V was pared by 5 bases and J by 1 base, with 6 bases of the junction left unmatched. The germline V gene has CDR1 PRHDT and CDR2 FYEKMQ (reference sequence). This CDR3 has 15 residues.